Listed below are T cell receptor beta chains from one sample, sequenced in a study of siplizumab effects on memory and regulatory T cells. Repertoires were generated with immunoSEQ multiplex PCR, while TCRdb's copy carries only in-frame clones and drops some. The table includes 60,000 to 65,000 clones, around three quarters detected once. Sequenced sample: memory CD4+ T cells sorted from blood. The receptors were gathered from a human donor in good health. Each CDR3 is given with its conserved first and last residue. The D gene is left open where the match is weak. The listing skips clone size in some rows; elsewhere it reads once, few, many or a size class.

V	J	D	size	DNA	CDR3
TRBV30	TRBJ1-1	TRBD1	.	TGTGCCTGGCGGAGACAGGGATCAACTGAAGCTTTCTTT	CAWRRQGSTEAFF
TRBV12-5	TRBJ2-5	.	few	TGTGCTAGTGGTTTCCAGGAGACCCAGTACTTC	CASGFQETQYF
TRBV10-3	TRBJ1-4	TRBD1	.	TGTGCCATCAGAACCCTCCCCCGGGACAGGGTAAGAAGAAAACTGTTTTTT	CAIRTLPRDRVRRKLFF
TRBV7-2	TRBJ2-2	.	few	TGTGCCAGCAGCTTCAGTCCCCTGCTAACCGGGGAGCTGTTTTTT	CASSFSPLLTGELFF
TRBV5-3	TRBJ2-5	.	.	TGTGCCAGAAGCTTCAAAGGGGAAGAGACCCAGTACTTC	CARSFKGEETQYF
TRBV28	TRBJ1-2	.	.	TGTGCCAGCATGGACAGCTCCTATGGCTACACCTTC	CASMDSSYGYTF
TRBV19	TRBJ1-2	TRBD1	.	TGTGCCAGTAGTATAGATCGGACAGGGCCCAACTATGGCTACACCTTC	CASSIDRTGPNYGYTF
TRBV9	TRBJ1-1	TRBD1	.	TGTGCCAGCAGCCCGGGGACAGAAGTGAACACTGAAGCTTTCTTT	CASSPGTEVNTEAFF
TRBV11-3	TRBJ1-1	TRBD1	once	TGTGCCAGCAGCCCTGGGACAGGAGGGAAGAACACTGAAGCTTTCTTT	CASSPGTGGKNTEAFF
TRBV2	TRBJ1-1	.	.	TGTGCCAGCAGTGATCCCGGGTTGGGCACTGAAGCTTTCTTT	CASSDPGLGTEAFF
TRBV20-1	TRBJ1-2	.	.	TGCAGTGCTAACCAGGGCTATGGCTACACCTTC	CSANQGYGYTF
TRBV6-5	TRBJ1-1	.	.	TGTGCCAGCAGTCCTACAATCCGACCCGGGGCTTTCTTT	CASSPTIRPGAFF
TRBV7-8	TRBJ1-4	.	once	TGTGCCAGCAGCAACAGCAGGGAGCGGGACGAAAAACTGTTTTTT	CASSNSRERDEKLFF
TRBV7-2	TRBJ2-5	.	.	TGTGCCAGCAGCCGTGAGAGGGGCCAGTACTTC	CASSRERGQYF
TRBV14	TRBJ1-2	.	.	TGTGCCAGCAGCCAAGGACAGAACTATGGCTACACCTTC	CASSQGQNYGYTF
TRBV4-3	TRBJ1-6	.	.	TGCGCCAGCAGCCAAGCGGTCGGGGGTTCACCCCTCCACTTT	CASSQAVGGSPLHF
TRBV5-8	TRBJ2-2	TRBD1	.	TGTGCCAGCAGCTTGGCAGGGGGATACACCGGGGAGCTGTTTTTT	CASSLAGGYTGELFF
TRBV6-5	TRBJ2-7	TRBD1	.	TGTGCCAGCAGTAAACCGGGACAGGGCACCTACGAGCAGTACTTC	CASSKPGQGTYEQYF
TRBV19	TRBJ1-6	TRBD1	few	TGTGCCAGTAGTACACCGACAGGGGGTGGTAATTCACCCCTCCACTTT	CASSTPTGGGNSPLHF
TRBV29-1	TRBJ2-5	TRBD1	.	TGCAGCGTTGTGGGACAGGGGGATACCCAGTACTTC	CSVVGQGDTQYF
TRBV12-5	TRBJ1-5	TRBD1	.	TGTGCTAGTGGTTTGGTCTCGACAGGGGCGATCAATCAGCCCCAGCATTTT	CASGLVSTGAINQPQHF
TRBV2	TRBJ1-1	TRBD1	.	TGTGCCAGCAGGAGGACAGGGCCTGAAGCTTTCTTT	CASRRTGPEAFF
TRBV4-2	TRBJ1-5	.	.	TGTGCCAGCAGCCAAGACCCAGGGATTACTAATCAGCCCCAGCATTTT	CASSQDPGITNQPQHF
TRBV7-6	TRBJ2-5	.	.	TGTGCCAGCAGCTTAACTCCCCCCCTGGCTAACCCCCGGGAGACCCAGTACTTC	CASSLTPPLANPRETQYF
TRBV29-1	TRBJ2-3	.	.	TGCAGCGGGGCAGGGGGGGTCACAGATACGCAGTATTTT	CSGAGGVTDTQYF
TRBV28	TRBJ1-5	.	.	TGTGCCAGCAGTTCAGGGGTCAGTCAGCCTCAGCATTTT	CASSSGVSQPQHF
TRBV19	TRBJ1-1	.	few	TGTGCCAGCTCCGCCGACACCGCCCTCACTGAAGCTTTCTTT	CASSADTALTEAFF
TRBV15	TRBJ1-2	.	.	TGTGCCACCAGCAGAGACTACGTTACCTATGGCTACACCTTC	CATSRDYVTYGYTF
TRBV5-1	TRBJ2-7	.	.	TGCGCCAGCAGCCTGGAGGCGGTTTCTCTTGCCTACGAGCAGTACTTC	CASSLEAVSLAYEQYF
TRBV9	TRBJ2-1	.	.	TGTGCCAGCAGCGTAGCGGTTGGCAGCTCCTACAATGAGCAGTTCTTC	CASSVAVGSSYNEQFF
TRBV6-6	TRBJ2-2	.	.	TGTGCCAGCAGTCTGGACAGGAACACCGGGGAGCTGTTTTTT	CASSLDRNTGELFF
TRBV11-3	TRBJ2-1	TRBD2	.	TGTGCCAGCAGCTTAGGGTCCTCTAGCGGGGGCTCCTACAATGAGCAGTTCTTC	CASSLGSSSGGSYNEQFF
TRBV7-2	TRBJ1-1	.	few	TGTGCCAGCAGCTTCTCCAGGTACACTGAAGCTTTCTTT	CASSFSRYTEAFF
TRBV2	TRBJ1-6	TRBD1	.	TGTGCCAGCACCCCAGGGACAGGGAGGACTTCACCCCTCCACTTT	CASTPGTGRTSPLHF
TRBV18	TRBJ2-3	TRBD1	.	TGTGCCAGCTCACTTGGACAGGGCACAGATACGCAGTATTTT	CASSLGQGTDTQYF
TRBV6-5	TRBJ2-2	.	once	TGTGCCAGCAGAAAGATGGGGGGAAACGGGGAGCTGTTTTTT	CASRKMGGNGELFF
TRBV28	TRBJ1-4	TRBD1	.	TGTGCCAGCAGTTCAAGACAGGGGGGGGCTGAAAAACTGTTTTTT	CASSSRQGGAEKLFF
TRBV7-3	TRBJ2-5	TRBD2	few	TGTGCCAGCAGCCCACAGCGGGGGCCGCAAGAGACCCAGTACTTC	CASSPQRGPQETQYF
TRBV6-1	TRBJ1-1	.	.	TGTGCCAGCAGTCTAGGACCGAACACTGAAGCTTTCTTT	CASSLGPNTEAFF
TRBV5-1	TRBJ2-3	TRBD2	.	TGCGCCAGCAGCTTGATGGCGGGGGGGCCCACAGATACGCAGTATTTT	CASSLMAGGPTDTQYF
TRBV6-5	TRBJ1-5	.	.	TGTGCCAGCATGGCAGGGTCCAATCAGCCCCAGCATTTT	CASMAGSNQPQHF
TRBV6-1	TRBJ1-4	TRBD1	.	TGTGCCAGCAGTGAGGGCAGGGGGCCAGAAAAACTGTTTTTT	CASSEGRGPEKLFF
TRBV6-5	TRBJ1-2	.	.	TGTGCCACAGGCCGGGACCCAAACTATGGCTACACCTTC	CATGRDPNYGYTF
TRBV4-3	TRBJ1-3	.	.	TGCGCCAGCAGCCAAGATGTCGGGACTAAAGGGGGAAACACCATATATTTT	CASSQDVGTKGGNTIYF
TRBV28	TRBJ2-6	TRBD1	.	TGTGCCAGCAGAACCGGGACAGGGGGCTATGGGGCCAACGTCCTGACTTTC	CASRTGTGGYGANVLTF
TRBV27	TRBJ2-7	.	.	TGTGCCAGCAGTTTAAAGGGACCCTGGGGCTACGAGCAGTACTTC	CASSLKGPWGYEQYF
TRBV18	TRBJ1-1	TRBD1	.	TGTGCCAGCTCATTTACAGGGGATACTGAAGCTTTCTTT	CASSFTGDTEAFF
TRBV2	TRBJ1-1	.	.	TGTGCCAGCAGTGATCTCATACAGGGCACTGAAGCTTTCTTT	CASSDLIQGTEAFF
TRBV5-4	TRBJ1-5	.	.	TGTGCCAGCAGCATAGATCCGGCTCAGCCCCAGCATTTT	CASSIDPAQPQHF